This T cell receptor (beta chain) was profiled in a study of vaccination and CD4 T cells after COVID-19. Study-level background: Investigators drew the post-COVID samples a median roughly 96 days after diagnosis, with a range of 35 to 161. The peptides that stimulated the cells were overlapping spike peptides from SARS-CoV-2, HCoV-NL63, HCoV-OC43 and HCoV-229E.

As for this clonotype: Its antigen is not identified.

The CDR3 runs 16 residues. Per the germline V gene, CDR1 is MRHNA and CDR2 is SNTAGT. V lost 6 bases and J lost 9; bases outside the gene matches: 12. Time point in this sample: late sampling 161 to 241 days after vaccination in a few convalescent patients. Treatment specified: roughly 10-day PBMC culture with coronavirus spike peptide pools or control peptides (ViraFEST assay). Overall study results and limits: Within convalescent individuals, 304 out of 307 vaccine-specific clones proved to be spike mono-reactive.

Sequenced with the Oncomine TCR Beta short-read assay was DNA taken from cultured CD4+ T cells. Via MiXCR, TCRdb re-called the PCR reads, giving one row per CDR3 protein. The sample shows more than 20,000 distinct CDR3 sequences, roughly 40% of them seen only once. The material sequenced was CD4+ T cells from blood, cultured in vitro, taken about 7 months after SARS-CoV-2 vaccination. The receptor's source is a human donor who had recovered from COVID-19. V and J are TRBV6-4 and TRBJ2-4, with 12 nucleotides matching TRBD2. This CDR3 reads CASRGPSGRAHPIQYF. The CDR3 DNA is TGTGCCAGCAGGGGACCTAGCGGGAGGGCCCATCCCATTCAGTACTTC.